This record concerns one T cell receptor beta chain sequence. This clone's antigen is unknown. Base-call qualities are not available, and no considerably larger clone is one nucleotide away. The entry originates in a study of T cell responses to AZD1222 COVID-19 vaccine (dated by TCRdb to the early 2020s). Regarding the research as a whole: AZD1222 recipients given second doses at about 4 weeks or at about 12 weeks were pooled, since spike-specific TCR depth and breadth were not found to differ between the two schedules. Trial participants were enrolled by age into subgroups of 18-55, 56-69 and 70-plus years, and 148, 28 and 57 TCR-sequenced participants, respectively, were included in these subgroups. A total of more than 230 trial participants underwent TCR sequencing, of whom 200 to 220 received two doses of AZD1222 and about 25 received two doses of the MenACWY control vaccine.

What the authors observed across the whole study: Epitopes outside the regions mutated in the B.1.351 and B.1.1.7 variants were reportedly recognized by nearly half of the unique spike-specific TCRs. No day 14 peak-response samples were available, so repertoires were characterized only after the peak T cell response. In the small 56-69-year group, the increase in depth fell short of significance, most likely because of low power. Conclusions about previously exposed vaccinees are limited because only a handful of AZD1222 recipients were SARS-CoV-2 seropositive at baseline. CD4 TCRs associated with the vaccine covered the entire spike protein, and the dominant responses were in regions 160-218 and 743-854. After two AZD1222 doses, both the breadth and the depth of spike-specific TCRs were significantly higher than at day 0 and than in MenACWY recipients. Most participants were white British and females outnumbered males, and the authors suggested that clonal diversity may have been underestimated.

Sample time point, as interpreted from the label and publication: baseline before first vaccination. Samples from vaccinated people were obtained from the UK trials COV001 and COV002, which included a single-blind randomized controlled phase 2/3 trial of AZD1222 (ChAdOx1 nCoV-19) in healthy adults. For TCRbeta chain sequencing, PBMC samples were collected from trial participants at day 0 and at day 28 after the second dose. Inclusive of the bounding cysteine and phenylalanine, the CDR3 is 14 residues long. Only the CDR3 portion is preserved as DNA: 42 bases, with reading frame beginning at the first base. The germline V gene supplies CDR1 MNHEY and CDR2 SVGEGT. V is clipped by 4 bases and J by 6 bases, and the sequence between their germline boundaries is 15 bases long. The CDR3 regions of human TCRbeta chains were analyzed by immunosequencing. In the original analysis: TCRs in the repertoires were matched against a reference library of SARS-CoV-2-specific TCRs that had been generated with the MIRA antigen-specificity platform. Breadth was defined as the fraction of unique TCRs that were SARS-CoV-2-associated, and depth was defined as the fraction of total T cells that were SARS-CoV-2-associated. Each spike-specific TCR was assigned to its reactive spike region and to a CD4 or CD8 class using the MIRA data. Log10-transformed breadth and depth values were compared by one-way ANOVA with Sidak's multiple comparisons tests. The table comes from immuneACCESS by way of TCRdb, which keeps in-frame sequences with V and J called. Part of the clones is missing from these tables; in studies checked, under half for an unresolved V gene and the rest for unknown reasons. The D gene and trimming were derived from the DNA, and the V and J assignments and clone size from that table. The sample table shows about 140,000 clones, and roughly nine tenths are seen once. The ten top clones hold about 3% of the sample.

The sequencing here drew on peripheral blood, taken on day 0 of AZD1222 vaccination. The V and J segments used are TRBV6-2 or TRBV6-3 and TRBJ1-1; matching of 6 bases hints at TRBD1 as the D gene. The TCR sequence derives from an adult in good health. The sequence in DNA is TGTGCCAGCAGTTCTTACAGGGAGTTCGCTGAAGCTTTCTTT. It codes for CASSSYREFAEAFF.